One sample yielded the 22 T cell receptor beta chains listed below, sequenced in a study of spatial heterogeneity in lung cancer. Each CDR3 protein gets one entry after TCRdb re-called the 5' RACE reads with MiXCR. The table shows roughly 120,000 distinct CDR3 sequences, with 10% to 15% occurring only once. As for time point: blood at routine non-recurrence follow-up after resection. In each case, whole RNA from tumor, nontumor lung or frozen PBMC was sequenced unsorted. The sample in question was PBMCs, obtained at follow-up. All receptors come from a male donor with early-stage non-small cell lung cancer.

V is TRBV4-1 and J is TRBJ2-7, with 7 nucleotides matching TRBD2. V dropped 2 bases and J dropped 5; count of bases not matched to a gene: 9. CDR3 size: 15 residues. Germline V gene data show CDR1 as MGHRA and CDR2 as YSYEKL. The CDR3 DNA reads TGCGCCAGCAGCCAATGGGCGACTAGCAGCCACGAGCAGTACTTC. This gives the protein CASSQWATSSHEQYF.

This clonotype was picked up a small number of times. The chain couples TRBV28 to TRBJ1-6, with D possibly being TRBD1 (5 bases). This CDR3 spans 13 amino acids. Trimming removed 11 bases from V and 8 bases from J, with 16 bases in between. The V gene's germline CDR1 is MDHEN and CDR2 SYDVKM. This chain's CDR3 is CAGGKQVDSPLHF. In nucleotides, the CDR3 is TGTGCCGGGGGGAAACAGGTTGATTCACCCCTCCACTTT.

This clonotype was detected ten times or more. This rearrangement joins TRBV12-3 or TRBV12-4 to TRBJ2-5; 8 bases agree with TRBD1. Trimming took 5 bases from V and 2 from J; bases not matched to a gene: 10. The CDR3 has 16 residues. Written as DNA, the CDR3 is TGTGCCAGCAGTAATCAGGGGGCGTGGGCTCAAGAGACCCAGTACTTC. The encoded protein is CASSNQGAWAQETQYF.

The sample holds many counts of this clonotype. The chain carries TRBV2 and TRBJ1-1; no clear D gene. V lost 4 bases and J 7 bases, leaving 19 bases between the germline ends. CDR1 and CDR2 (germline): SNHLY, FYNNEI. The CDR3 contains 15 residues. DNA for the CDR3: TGTGCCAGCAGTGTCAGGAGCTTAAAGTTCAGTGAAGCTTTCTTT. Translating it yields CASSVRSLKFSEAFF.

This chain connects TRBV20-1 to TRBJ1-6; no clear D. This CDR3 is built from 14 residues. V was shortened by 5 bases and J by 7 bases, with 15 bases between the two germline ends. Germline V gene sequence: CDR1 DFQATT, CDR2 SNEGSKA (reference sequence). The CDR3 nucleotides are TGCAGTGCTTCTGGGATCTCGGGGAATTCACCCCTCCACTTT. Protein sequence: CSASGISGNSPLHF.

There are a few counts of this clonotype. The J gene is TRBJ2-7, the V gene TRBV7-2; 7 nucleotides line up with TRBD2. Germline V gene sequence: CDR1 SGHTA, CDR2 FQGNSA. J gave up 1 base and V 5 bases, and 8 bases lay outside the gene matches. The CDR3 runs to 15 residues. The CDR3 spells CASSQSGAPSYEQYF. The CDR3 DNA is TGTGCCAGCAGCCAGAGCGGGGCTCCTTCCTACGAGCAGTACTTC.

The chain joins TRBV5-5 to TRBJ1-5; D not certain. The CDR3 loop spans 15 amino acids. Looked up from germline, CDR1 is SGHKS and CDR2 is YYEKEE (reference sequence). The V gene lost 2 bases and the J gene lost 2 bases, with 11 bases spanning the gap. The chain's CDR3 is CASSLAYLGNQPQHF. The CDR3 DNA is TGTGCCAGCAGCTTAGCGTATCTGGGCAATCAGCCCCAGCATTTT.

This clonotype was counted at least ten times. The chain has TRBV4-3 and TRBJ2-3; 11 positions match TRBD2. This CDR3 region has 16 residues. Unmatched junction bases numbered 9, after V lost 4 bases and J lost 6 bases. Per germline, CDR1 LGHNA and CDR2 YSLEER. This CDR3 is CASSPLSGGAPDTQYF. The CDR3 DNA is TGCGCCAGCAGCCCCCTTAGCGGGGGGGCCCCCGATACGCAGTATTTT.

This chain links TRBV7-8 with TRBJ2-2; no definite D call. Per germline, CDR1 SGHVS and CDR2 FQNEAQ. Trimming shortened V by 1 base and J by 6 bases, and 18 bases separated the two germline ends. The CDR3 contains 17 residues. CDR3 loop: CASSLVGIGEVPGELFF. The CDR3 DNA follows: TGTGCCAGCAGCTTAGTGGGGATCGGTGAGGTCCCCGGGGAGCTGTTTTTT.

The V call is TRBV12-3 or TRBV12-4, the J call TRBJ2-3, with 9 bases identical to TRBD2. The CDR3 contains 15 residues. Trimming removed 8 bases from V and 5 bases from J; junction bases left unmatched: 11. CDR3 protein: CASESGGYGVDTQYF. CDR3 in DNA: TGTGCCAGCGAGAGCGGGGGGTACGGAGTAGATACGCAGTATTTT.

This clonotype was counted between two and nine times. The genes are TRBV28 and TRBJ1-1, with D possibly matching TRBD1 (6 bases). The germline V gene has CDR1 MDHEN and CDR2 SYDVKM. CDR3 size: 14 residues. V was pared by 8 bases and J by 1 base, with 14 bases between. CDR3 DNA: TGTGCCAGCGGACAGAGGGGCCGGAACACTGAAGCTTTCTTT. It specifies CASGQRGRNTEAFF.

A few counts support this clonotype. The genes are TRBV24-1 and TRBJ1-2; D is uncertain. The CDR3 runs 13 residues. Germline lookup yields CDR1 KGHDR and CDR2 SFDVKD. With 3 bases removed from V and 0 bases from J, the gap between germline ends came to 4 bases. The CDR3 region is CATSDNTNYGYTF. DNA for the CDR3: TGTGCCACCAGTGATAACACTAACTATGGCTACACCTTC.

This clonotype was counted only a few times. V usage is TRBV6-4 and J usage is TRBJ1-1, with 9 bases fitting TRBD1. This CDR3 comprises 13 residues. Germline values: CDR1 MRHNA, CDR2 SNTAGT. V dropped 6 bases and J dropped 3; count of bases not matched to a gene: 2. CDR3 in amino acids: CASRGQGDTEAFF. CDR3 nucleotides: TGTGCCAGCAGGGGACAGGGAGACACTGAAGCTTTCTTT.

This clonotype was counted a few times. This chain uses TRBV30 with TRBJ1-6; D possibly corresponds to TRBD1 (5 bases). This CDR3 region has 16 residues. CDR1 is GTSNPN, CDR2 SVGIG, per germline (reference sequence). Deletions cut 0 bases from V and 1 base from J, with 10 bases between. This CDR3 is CAWSVKGMSYNSPLHF. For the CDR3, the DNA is TGTGCCTGGAGTGTAAAGGGGATGTCCTATAATTCACCCCTCCACTTT.

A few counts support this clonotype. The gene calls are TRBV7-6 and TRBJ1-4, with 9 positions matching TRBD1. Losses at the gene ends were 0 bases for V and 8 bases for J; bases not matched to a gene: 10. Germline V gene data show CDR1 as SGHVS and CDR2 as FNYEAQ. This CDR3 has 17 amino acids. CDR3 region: CASSLALSGQGQEKLFF. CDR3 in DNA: TGTGCCAGCAGCTTAGCCCTATCGGGACAGGGCCAAGAAAAACTGTTTTTT.

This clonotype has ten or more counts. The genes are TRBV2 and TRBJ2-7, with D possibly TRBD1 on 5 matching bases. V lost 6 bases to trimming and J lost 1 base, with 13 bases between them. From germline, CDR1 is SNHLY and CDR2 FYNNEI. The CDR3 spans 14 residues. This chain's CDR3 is CASRGTRGSYEQYF. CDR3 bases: TGTGCCAGCAGAGGTACAAGGGGTTCCTACGAGCAGTACTTC.

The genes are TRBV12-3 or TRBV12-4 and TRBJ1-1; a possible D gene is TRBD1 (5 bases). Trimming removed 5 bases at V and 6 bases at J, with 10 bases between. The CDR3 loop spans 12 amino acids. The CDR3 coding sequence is TGTGCCAGCAGTATCGGGGGTCCTGAAGCTTTCTTT. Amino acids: CASSIGGPEAFF.

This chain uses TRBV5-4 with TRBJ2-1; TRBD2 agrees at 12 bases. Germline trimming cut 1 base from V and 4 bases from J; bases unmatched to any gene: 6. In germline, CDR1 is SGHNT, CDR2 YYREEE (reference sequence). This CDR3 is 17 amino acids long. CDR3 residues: CASSLIPLAGGYNEQFF. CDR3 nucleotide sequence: TGTGCCAGCAGCTTGATCCCACTAGCGGGGGGATACAATGAGCAGTTCTTC.

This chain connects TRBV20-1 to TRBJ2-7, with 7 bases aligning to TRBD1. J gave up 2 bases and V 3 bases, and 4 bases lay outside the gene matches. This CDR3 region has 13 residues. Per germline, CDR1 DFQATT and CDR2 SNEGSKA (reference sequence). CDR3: CSASRDSTYEQYF. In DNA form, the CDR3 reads TGCAGTGCTAGCCGGGACAGTACCTACGAGCAGTACTTC.

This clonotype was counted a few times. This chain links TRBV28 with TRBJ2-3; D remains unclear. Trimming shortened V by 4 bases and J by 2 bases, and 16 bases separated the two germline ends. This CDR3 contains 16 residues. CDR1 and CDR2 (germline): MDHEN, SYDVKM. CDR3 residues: CASSYFGGFNTDTQYF. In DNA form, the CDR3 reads TGTGCCAGCAGTTATTTTGGCGGCTTCAACACAGATACGCAGTATTTT. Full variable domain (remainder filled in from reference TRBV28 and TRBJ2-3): DVKVTQSSRYLVKRTGEKVFLECVQDMDHENMFWYRQDPGLGLRLIYFSYDVKMKEKGDIPEGYSVSREKKERFSLILESASTNQTSMYLCASSYFGGFNTDTQYFGPGTRLTVL.

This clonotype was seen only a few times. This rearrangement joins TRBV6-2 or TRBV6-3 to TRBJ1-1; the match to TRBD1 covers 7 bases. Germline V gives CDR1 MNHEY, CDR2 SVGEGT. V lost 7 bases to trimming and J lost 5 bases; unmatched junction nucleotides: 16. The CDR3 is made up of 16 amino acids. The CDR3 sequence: CASIPTGPKTMTEAFF. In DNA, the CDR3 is TGTGCCAGCATACCGACAGGGCCTAAAACAATGACTGAAGCTTTCTTT.

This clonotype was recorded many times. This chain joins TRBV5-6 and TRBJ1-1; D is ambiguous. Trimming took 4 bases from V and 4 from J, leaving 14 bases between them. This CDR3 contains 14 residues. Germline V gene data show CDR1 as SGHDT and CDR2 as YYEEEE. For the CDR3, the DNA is TGTGCCAGCAGCCGATATGTAATGAGCACTGAAGCTTTCTTT. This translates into CASSRYVMSTEAFF.